This T cell receptor beta chain appears in the sequencing data of a study of technical replicates of blood from several donors. Generated by immunoSEQ multiplex PCR, the TCRdb table keeps only in-frame clones and is missing some. The sample yields over 85,000 clones, approximately 96% seen once. With V trimmed by 6 bases and J by 5 bases, 8 bases remained unmatched. Germline V CDR1 and CDR2: SGHNT, YYREEE (reference sequence). There are 13 residues in the CDR3. The chain couples TRBV5-4 to TRBJ2-7; 7 nucleotides line up with TRBD2. This sequence originates from a human donor in good health. The sample was T cells isolated from PBMCs. CDR3 residues: CASIRGGSDEQYF. The DNA for the CDR3 is TGTGCCAGCATTCGGGGAGGGAGCGACGAGCAGTACTTC.